Listed here are 17 T cell receptor beta chains from one sample, sequenced in a study of T cell responses to AZD1222 COVID-19 vaccine. Profiled with immunoSEQ multiplex PCR; TCRdb holds only in-frame clones, not every one. The sample includes around 110,000 clones, 85% to 95% of them seen just once. Specimen: peripheral blood, collected on day 0 of AZD1222 vaccination. The receptor set was obtained from an adult in good health.

The chain combines TRBV29-1 with TRBJ2-3, with a tentative D call TRBD2 (5 bases). Germline V CDR1 and CDR2: SQVTM, ANQGSEA. The CDR3 sequence is 13 residues long. Trimming removed 6 bases from V and 2 bases from J, with 12 bases in between. The CDR3 loop is CSVEVGDTDTQYF. For the CDR3, the DNA is TGCAGCGTGGAGGTGGGAGACACAGATACGCAGTATTTT.

The V and J genes are TRBV28 and TRBJ2-1; D gene uncertain. The germline V and J ends were trimmed by 10 bases and 4 bases, with 8 bases remaining between them. In germline, CDR1 is MDHEN, CDR2 SYDVKM. This CDR3 is 11 amino acids long. The CDR3 sequence: CATSAYNEQFF. For the CDR3, the DNA is TGTGCCACCTCAGCTTACAATGAGCAGTTCTTC. The full variable domain, rest sourced from reference TRBV28 and TRBJ2-1, is DVKVTQSSRYLVKRTGEKVFLECVQDMDHENMFWYRQDPGLGLRLIYFSYDVKMKEKGDIPEGYSVSREKKERFSLILESASTNQTSMYLCATSAYNEQFFGPGTRLTVL.

V is TRBV18 and J is TRBJ2-5; either TRBD1 or TRBD2 may fit D (5 bases each). The CDR3 loop spans 16 amino acids. CDR1 KGHSH and CDR2 LQKENI come from the germline V gene. V was cut by 6 bases and J by 5 bases, with 22 bases left in between. The chain's CDR3 is CASSTSREGFRETQYF. Here the CDR3 DNA reads TGTGCCAGCTCGACGTCCAGAGAGGGGTTTCGTGAGACCCAGTACTTC.

The V and J genes are TRBV18 and TRBJ2-3, with 10 bases identical to TRBD1. Germline V gene data show CDR1 as KGHSH and CDR2 as LQKENI. CDR3 length: 16 amino acids. The trim removed 6 bases at V and 3 bases at J, leaving 9 bases unmatched. CDR3 protein: CASSGDRGLKTDTQYF. The CDR3 coding sequence is TGTGCCAGCTCGGGCGACAGGGGGCTCAAGACAGATACGCAGTATTTT.

This chain uses TRBV19 with TRBJ1-1; D is uncertain. Germline-derived CDR1 and CDR2 are LNHDA and SQIVND (reference sequence). V lost 6 bases, J lost 0 bases, and 8 bases lay in between. This CDR3 is built from 13 residues. The CDR3 coding sequence is TGTGCCAGTAGCCCTCGGGTGAACACTGAAGCTTTCTTT. Its protein is CASSPRVNTEAFF.

This clone was detected only once. V and J are TRBV6-4 and TRBJ2-1; D call uncertain. The CDR3 is 13 residues long. The V end was cut by 0 bases, the J end by 9 bases, with 9 bases between. Germline lookup yields CDR1 MRHNA and CDR2 SNTAGT. The CDR3 coding sequence is TGTGCCAGCAGTGACTCGGCTACCCGTGAGCAGTTCTTC. Encoded protein: CASSDSATREQFF.

The genes are TRBV2 and TRBJ2-7, with TRBD2 matching over 7 bases. The CDR3 length is 14 residues. CDR1 is SNHLY, CDR2 FYNNEI, per germline. With V trimmed by 7 bases and J by 4 bases, 10 bases remained unmatched. The CDR3 nucleotides read TGTGCCAGCACCTTGCTGCGGGAGAGATACGAGCAGTACTTC. Protein product: CASTLLRERYEQYF.

CDR3 sequence (DNA): TGTGCCAGCAGCAGGAACACGGGGAATTACTACGAGCAGTACTTC. This gives the protein CASSRNTGNYYEQYF. The chain recombines TRBV11-2 with TRBJ2-7; a possible D gene is TRBD2 (5 bases). This CDR3 has 15 residues. V shed 5 bases and J shed 3 bases, with 17 bases lying between them. The V gene's germline CDR1 is SGHAT and CDR2 FQNNGV.

This chain joins TRBV6-5 and TRBJ1-5, with D possibly being TRBD1 (6 bases). Per germline, CDR1 MNHEY and CDR2 SVGAGI. The CDR3 length is 15 residues. V lost 7 bases and J 6 bases, leaving 19 bases between the germline ends. CDR3 nucleotides: TGTGCCAGCACCTCGGGGGGCCCGGGGCGTCAGCCCCAGCATTTT. This encodes CASTSGGPGRQPQHF.

The chain joins TRBV5-1 to TRBJ1-3; the D is unclear. Germline-derived CDR1 and CDR2 are SGHRS and YFSETQ. Trimming took off 0 bases at V and 4 bases at J, with 11 bases between the two ends. The CDR3 is 15 residues long. The CDR3 nucleotides are TGCGCCAGCAGCTTGGCCGAGGTATCGGGAAACACCATATATTTT. Translating it yields CASSLAEVSGNTIYF. The full variable domain, its missing parts supplied by reference TRBV5-1 and TRBJ1-3, is KAGVTQTPRYLIKTRGQQVTLSCSPISGHRSVSWYQQTPGQGLQFLFEYFSETQRNKGNFPGRFSGRQFSNSRSEMNVSTLELGDSALYLCASSLAEVSGNTIYFGEGSWLTVV.

The chain recombines TRBV6-1 with TRBJ2-7, with a possible D match to TRBD1 (6 bases). The CDR3 extends over 13 amino acids. The germline CDR1 and CDR2 sequences are MNHNS and SASEGT. Trimming took off 1 base at V and 4 bases at J, with 8 bases between the two ends. The CDR3 nucleotides read TGTGCCAGCAGTGAAGGGACAGTTTACGAGCAGTACTTC. Translation: CASSEGTVYEQYF.

DNA for the CDR3: TGCAGTGCTAGCCCTGTAAGTGGCTACACCTTC. It yields the protein CSASPVSGYTF. The V and J genes are TRBV20-1 and TRBJ1-2; D remains ambiguous. This CDR3 is 11 amino acids long. V dropped 3 bases and J dropped 7 bases, with 9 bases sitting between them. From germline, CDR1 is DFQATT and CDR2 SNEGSKA (reference sequence).

J is TRBJ1-1 and V is TRBV5-6; D possibly corresponds to TRBD1 (6 bases). The ends were cut back, 4 bases at V and 9 bases at J, with 13 bases in the middle. There are 12 residues in the CDR3. The germline V gene has CDR1 SGHDT and CDR2 YYEEEE. The CDR3 sequence: CASSPGVEKAFF. CDR3 coding DNA: TGTGCCAGCAGCCCAGGGGTTGAGAAAGCTTTCTTT. Based on the CDR3 plus reference TRBV5-6 and TRBJ1-1, the full variable domain is DAGVTQSPTHLIKTRGQQVTLRCSPKSGHDTVSWYQQALGQGPQFIFQYYEEEERQRGNFPDRFSGHQFPNYSSELNVNALLLGDSALYLCASSPGVEKAFFGQGTRLTVV.

This CDR3 is CASSFTGQEAEQYF. The CDR3 nucleotides read TGCGCCAGCAGCTTTACGGGACAGGAGGCCGAGCAGTACTTC. The chain carries TRBV5-1 and TRBJ2-7; 8 bases align to TRBD1. The germline V gene has CDR1 SGHRS and CDR2 YFSETQ. This CDR3 spans 14 amino acids. Trimming cost V 2 bases and J 6 bases; bases outside gene matches: 7.

The chain is built from TRBV3-1 (or the pseudogene TRBV3-2) and TRBJ2-7; D tentatively reads TRBD1 or TRBD2 (5 bases each). From germline, CDR1 is LGHDT and CDR2 YNNKEL (reference sequence). The V and J ends lost 8 bases and 1 base respectively, with 12 bases between them. The length of the CDR3 is 13 residues. The CDR3 DNA reads as TGTGCCAGCGGGGGAATAGGTTCCTACGAGCAGTACTTC. This sequence encodes CASGGIGSYEQYF.

This clone was picked up one time. The chain is built from TRBV27 and TRBJ1-2, with a tentative D call TRBD1 (6 bases). With 3 bases removed from V and 4 bases from J, the gap between germline ends came to 15 bases. Germline CDR1 is MNHEY and CDR2 is SMNVEV (reference sequence). This CDR3 spans 15 amino acids. CDR3: CASSLGRWDIYGYTF. The CDR3 nucleotides are TGTGCCAGCAGTTTGGGGCGGTGGGACATCTATGGCTACACCTTC.

The chain combines TRBV4-2 with TRBJ2-2; 12 bases match TRBD2. V gave up 5 bases and J gave up 5 bases; unmatched junction bases: 3. Looked up from germline, CDR1 is LGHNA and CDR2 is YNFKEQ. This CDR3 spans 15 amino acids. CDR3 region: CASSSGTSGTGELFF. The CDR3 DNA follows: TGTGCCAGCAGCTCGGGGACTAGCGGGACCGGGGAGCTGTTTTTT.